Listed below are T cell receptor beta chains from one sample, sequenced in a study of control samples from healthy donors and cancer patients. Assay used: immunoSEQ multiplex PCR; TCRdb lists only in-frame clones, some missing. Here the sample spans roughly 130,000 clones, about 95% being singletons. What was sequenced was blood. The origin of the receptors is a young man in good health. Both conserved end residues are part of each CDR3. The D gene is left open where the match is weak. The size entry is marked missing in some rows and otherwise reads once, few, many or a size class.

d_gene	v_gene	j_gene	abundance	CDR3nt	CDR3aa
NA	TRBV6-5	TRBJ1-2	NA	TGTGCCAGCAGTTCGACGGACACCCTGGGCTATGGCTACACCTTC	CASSSTDTLGYGYTF
NA	TRBV7-9	TRBJ2-7	NA	TGTGCCAGCAGCTTTGTACGCGGCGGCTCCTACGAGCAGTACTTC	CASSFVRGGSYEQYF
NA	TRBV3-1/TRBV3-2	TRBJ1-6	NA	TGTGCCAGCAGCCAGGTCCAGGCGGATTCACCCCTCCACTTT	CASSQVQADSPLHF
NA	TRBV27	TRBJ2-7	NA	TGTGCCAGCAGTTCCACGGGGGGCCGGGCCTACGAGCAGTACTTC	CASSSTGGRAYEQYF
NA	TRBV11-2	TRBJ2-7	NA	TGTGCCAGCAGCTCCCGGACCCGGCCGACCGGGGAGCAGTACTTC	CASSSRTRPTGEQYF
TRBD1	TRBV13	TRBJ1-6	NA	TGTGCCAGCAGCTTAGGCTCCGGGACAGTTACTTCACCCCTCCACTTT	CASSLGSGTVTSPLHF
TRBD1	TRBV27	TRBJ1-5	NA	TGTGCCAGCAGCATAGGACAGGGGCCTCAGCCCCAGCATTTT	CASSIGQGPQPQHF
NA	TRBV7-9	TRBJ1-2	NA	TGTGCCAGCACCGGGGGGGACGGGGATGGCTACACCTTC	CASTGGDGDGYTF
NA	TRBV5-4	TRBJ2-5	once	TGTGCCAGCAGCCCGGGGGGCGGCGGGGTCGGAGAGACCCAGTACTTC	CASSPGGGGVGETQYF
NA	TRBV28	TRBJ1-5	NA	TGTGCCAGCAGGTCCCCGCTAAAGCGCCTGAATCAGCCCCAGCATTTT	CASRSPLKRLNQPQHF
TRBD1	TRBV28	TRBJ2-5	NA	TGTGCCAGCAAAGGACAGGGCACGGAGACCCAGTACTTC	CASKGQGTETQYF
NA	TRBV7-2	TRBJ2-3	NA	TGTGCCAGCAGCACCTACGGGGGCGGCACAGATACGCAGTATTTT	CASSTYGGGTDTQYF